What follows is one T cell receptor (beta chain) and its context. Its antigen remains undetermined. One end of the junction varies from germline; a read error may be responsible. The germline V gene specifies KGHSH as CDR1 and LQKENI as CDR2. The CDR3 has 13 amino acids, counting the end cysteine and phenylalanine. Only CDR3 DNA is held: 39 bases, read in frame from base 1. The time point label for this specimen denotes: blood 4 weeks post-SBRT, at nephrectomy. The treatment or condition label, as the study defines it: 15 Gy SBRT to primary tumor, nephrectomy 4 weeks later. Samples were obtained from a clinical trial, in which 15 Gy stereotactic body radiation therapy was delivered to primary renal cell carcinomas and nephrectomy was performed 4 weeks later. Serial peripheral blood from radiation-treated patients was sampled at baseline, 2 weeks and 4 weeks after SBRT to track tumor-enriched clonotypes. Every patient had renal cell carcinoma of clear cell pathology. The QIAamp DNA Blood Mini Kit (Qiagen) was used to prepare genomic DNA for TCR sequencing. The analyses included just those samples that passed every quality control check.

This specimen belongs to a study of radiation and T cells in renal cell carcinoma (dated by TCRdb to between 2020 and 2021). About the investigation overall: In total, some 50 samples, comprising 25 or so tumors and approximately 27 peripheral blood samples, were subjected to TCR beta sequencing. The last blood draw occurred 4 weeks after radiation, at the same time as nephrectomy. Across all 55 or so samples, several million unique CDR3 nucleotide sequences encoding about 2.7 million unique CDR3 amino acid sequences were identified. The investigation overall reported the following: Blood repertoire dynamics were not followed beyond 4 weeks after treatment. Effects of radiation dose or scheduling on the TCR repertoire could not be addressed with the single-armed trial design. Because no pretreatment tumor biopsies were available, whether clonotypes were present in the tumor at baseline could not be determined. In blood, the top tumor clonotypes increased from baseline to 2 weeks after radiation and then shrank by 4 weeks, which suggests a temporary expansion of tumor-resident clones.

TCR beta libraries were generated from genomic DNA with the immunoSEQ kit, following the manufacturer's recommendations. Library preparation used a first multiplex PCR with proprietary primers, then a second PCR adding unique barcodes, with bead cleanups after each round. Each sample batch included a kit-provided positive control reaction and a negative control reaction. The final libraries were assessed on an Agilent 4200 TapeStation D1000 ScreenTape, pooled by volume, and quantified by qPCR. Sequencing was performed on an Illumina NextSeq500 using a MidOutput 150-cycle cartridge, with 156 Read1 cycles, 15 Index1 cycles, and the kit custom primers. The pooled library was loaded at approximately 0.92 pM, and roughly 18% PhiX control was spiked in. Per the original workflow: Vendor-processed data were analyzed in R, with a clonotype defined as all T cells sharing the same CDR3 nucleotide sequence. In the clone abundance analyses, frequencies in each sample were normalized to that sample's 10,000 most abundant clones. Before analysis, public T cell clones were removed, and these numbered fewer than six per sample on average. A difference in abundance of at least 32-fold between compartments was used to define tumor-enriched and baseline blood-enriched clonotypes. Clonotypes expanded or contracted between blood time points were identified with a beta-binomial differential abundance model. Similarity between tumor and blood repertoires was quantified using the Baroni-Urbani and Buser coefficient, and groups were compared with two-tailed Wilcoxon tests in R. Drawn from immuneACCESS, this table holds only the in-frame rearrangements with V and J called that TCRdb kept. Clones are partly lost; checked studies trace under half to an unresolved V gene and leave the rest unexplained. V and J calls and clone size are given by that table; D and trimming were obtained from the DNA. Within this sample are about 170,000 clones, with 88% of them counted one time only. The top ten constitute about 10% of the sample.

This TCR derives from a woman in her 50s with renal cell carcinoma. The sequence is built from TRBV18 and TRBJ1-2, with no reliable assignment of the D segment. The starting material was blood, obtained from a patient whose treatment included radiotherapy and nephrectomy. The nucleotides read TGTGCCAGCGCACCACCAAGGGAACGAGGCTACACCTTC. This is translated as CASAPPRERGYTF.